A single sample is the source of the 2 T cell receptor beta chains below, sequenced in a study of shared clonotypes between healthy human individuals. The data were produced by immunoSEQ multiplex PCR, yet TCRdb's version contains in-frame clones alone and is incomplete. The table shows about 1,900,000 clones, with 85% to 95% occurring only once. Naive CD8 cells lacked CD45RO and underwent positive selection for CCR7, leaving out terminally differentiated effector memory CD45RA+ cells. The sequenced sample was naive CD8+ T cells sorted from blood. These receptors were taken from a man aged 18 to 35 in good health.

This clone came up a few times. J is TRBJ1-6 and V is TRBV7-2, with TRBD1 as a possible D gene (6 bases). Germline CDR1 reads SGHTA; CDR2 reads FQGNSA. Trimming removed 1 base at V and 9 bases at J, with 19 bases between. CDR3 length: 17 residues. This CDR3 is CASSLVLGAEDGSPLHF. CDR3 sequence (DNA): TGTGCCAGCAGCTTAGTCTTGGGGGCGGAGGACGGTTCACCCCTCCACTTT.

The sample holds one count of this clone. The rearrangement uses TRBV11-1 and TRBJ2-7; the match to TRBD1 covers 7 bases. Germline CDR1 SGHAT, CDR2 FQDESV (reference sequence). This CDR3 has 16 residues. J gave up 0 bases and V 3 bases, and 8 bases lay outside the gene matches. CDR3 region: CASSFRQGLSSYEQYF. DNA for the CDR3: TGTGCCAGCAGCTTTAGACAGGGATTAAGCTCCTACGAGCAGTACTTC.